These T cell receptor beta chains were read from a single sample in a study of T-cell reconstitution after alpha-beta-depleted transplantation in children. A single record per CDR3 protein comes from TCRdb applying MiXCR to the PCR reads. The sample gives 500,000 to 600,000 distinct CDR3 sequences, roughly 27% of which show up once; around a third is in the top ten. Sequenced here: PBMCs, sampled before TCRalphabeta/CD19-depleted stem cell transplant. These receptors all come from a boy under two years old with Wiskott-Aldrich syndrome, due to receive a stem cell transplant. CDR3s include the opening cysteine and the closing phenylalanine or tryptophan.

length: 15
J: TRBJ1-1
V: TRBV5-1
CDR3: CASSLVGIMNTEAFF

length: 13
J: TRBJ1-5
V: TRBV12-3/TRBV12-4
CDR3: CASSFADNQPQHF

length: 12
J: TRBJ2-1
V: TRBV12-3/TRBV12-4
CDR3: CASSLARWEQFF

length: 18
J: TRBJ2-1
V: TRBV28
CDR3: CASSSNSVRGKSYNEQFF

length: 14
J: TRBJ2-7
V: TRBV12-3/TRBV12-4
CDR3: CASSTVAGPYEQYF

length: 13
J: TRBJ2-7
V: TRBV20-1
CDR3: CSAGTGLPWEQYF

length: 14
J: TRBJ2-5
V: TRBV7-6
CDR3: CASSPGPMRETQYF

length: 16
J: TRBJ2-3
V: TRBV5-1
CDR3: CASSLKSPGVSDTQYF

length: 12
J: TRBJ1-1
V: TRBV20-1
CDR3: CSATKQGTEAFF

length: 12
J: TRBJ2-7
V: TRBV29-1
CDR3: CSVEAGGNEQYF

length: 11
J: TRBJ2-5
V: TRBV7-9
CDR3: CASSWGETQYF

length: 15
J: TRBJ2-1
V: TRBV6-1
CDR3: CASRSGTRSYNEQFF

length: 21
J: TRBJ2-7
V: TRBV13
CDR3: CASSRKRTGGFRAGGLYEQYF

length: 16
J: TRBJ2-3
V: TRBV4-1
CDR3: CASSQDYGTGTDTQYF

length: 15
J: TRBJ1-2
V: TRBV9
CDR3: CASSVAVGGEGGYTF

length: 15
J: TRBJ2-1
V: TRBV19
CDR3: CASSTGTGDYNEQFF

length: 13
J: TRBJ1-2
V: TRBV20-1
CDR3: CSARVGYNYGYTF

length: 18
J: TRBJ2-4
V: TRBV5-1
CDR3: CASSLVTLTGGAKNIQYF

length: 13
J: TRBJ1-1
V: TRBV29-1
CDR3: CSVVGLANTEAFF

length: 18
J: TRBJ2-1
V: TRBV10-2
CDR3: CASGGEAGGLVNYNEQFF

length: 17
J: TRBJ2-1
V: TRBV30
CDR3: CAWSVSAGQNYYNEQFF

length: 11
J: TRBJ1-2
V: TRBV20-1
CDR3: CSARGRVGYTF

length: 19
J: TRBJ2-7
V: TRBV5-1
CDR3: CASSLAKTSLSKYSYEQYF

length: 13
J: TRBJ1-5
V: TRBV29-1
CDR3: CSVVPLSYQPQHF

length: 12
J: TRBJ2-7
V: TRBV5-1
CDR3: CASSSQGFEQYF

length: 12
J: TRBJ2-3
V: TRBV10-3
CDR3: CAISQGKSTQYF

length: 14
J: TRBJ2-7
V: TRBV5-1
CDR3: CASSRGQGYYEQYF

length: 14
J: TRBJ1-1
V: TRBV19
CDR3: CASSISGADTEAFF

length: 15
J: TRBJ2-2
V: TRBV12-3/TRBV12-4
CDR3: CASIGTLLNPGELFF

length: 17
J: TRBJ1-2
V: TRBV4-1
CDR3: CASSHLGPGQGAQGYTF

length: 13
J: TRBJ1-3
V: TRBV20-1
CDR3: CSATSGPGNTIYF

length: 15
J: TRBJ2-3
V: TRBV10-3
CDR3: CAISEIGQPTDTQYF

length: 14
J: TRBJ2-1
V: TRBV5-1
CDR3: CASSSLTGYNEQFF

length: 16
J: TRBJ2-1
V: TRBV7-9
CDR3: CASSPGSRGSYNEQFF

length: 16
J: TRBJ2-3
V: TRBV27
CDR3: CASMDSQPGVADTQYF

length: 12
J: TRBJ1-1
V: TRBV28
CDR3: CASSLISAEAFF

length: 16
J: TRBJ2-1
V: TRBV7-6
CDR3: CASSLVAGAHYNEQFF

length: 16
J: TRBJ1-5
V: TRBV6-5
CDR3: CASSYSRGRSNQPQHF

length: 13
J: TRBJ2-1
V: TRBV5-1
CDR3: CASSLAIYGEQFF

length: 13
J: TRBJ2-1
V: TRBV27
CDR3: CATLVAGGNEQFF

length: 12
J: TRBJ1-2
V: TRBV29-1
CDR3: CSGGEWDYGYTF

length: 15
J: TRBJ1-4
V: TRBV7-2
CDR3: CASSLDRNLNEKLFF

length: 17
J: TRBJ2-7
V: TRBV20-1
CDR3: CSATNTGTSGAVWEQYF

length: 11
J: TRBJ1-4
V: TRBV30
CDR3: CAWRKYEKLFF

length: 16
J: TRBJ2-2
V: TRBV10-3
CDR3: CAISAPRGSDTGELFF

length: 11
J: TRBJ2-3
V: TRBV12-3/TRBV12-4
CDR3: CASRYGDTQYF

length: 15
J: TRBJ2-4
V: TRBV15
CDR3: CATARLTIAKNIQYF

length: 14
J: TRBJ2-1
V: TRBV12-3/TRBV12-4
CDR3: CASSPLLGYNEQFF